Below, 2 T cell receptor beta chains from the same sample are listed, as sequenced in a study of beta chain features in type 1 diabetes (dated by TCRdb to between 2017 and 2018). Broad study findings and their caveats: In all four CD4+ subsets, TCRB CDR3 length was moderately but significantly shorter in type 1 diabetes patients.

For these receptors, no antigen is known. The library was prepared using the immunoSEQ multiplex PCR assay. The High Capacity cDNA Reverse Transcription Kit was used to reverse transcribe all of the isolated RNA, meaning that expressed TCRB transcripts were what got sequenced. Drawn from immuneACCESS, this table holds only the in-frame rearrangements with V and J called that TCRdb kept. Clones are partly lost; checked studies trace under half to an unresolved V gene and leave the rest unexplained. For this sample the table gives under 130,000 clones, of which 28% were detected only once. The top ten clonotypes cover about 0.49% of the sample. The sample was central memory CD4+ T cells from blood. Source of these receptors: a woman younger than 35 with type 1 diabetes.

Here the CDR3 DNA reads TGTGCCAGTAGTGATATAGCCCTCGGAGACTATGGCTACACCTTC. This encodes CASSDIALGDYGYTF. The chain couples TRBV19 to TRBJ1-2; D gene uncertain. The germline gives CDR1 LNHDA, CDR2 SQIVND (reference sequence). The CDR3 length is 15 residues. V was clipped by 5 bases and J by 3 bases, with 16 bases between them.

With respect to this clone: Different DNA sequences within this sample yield the same CDR3. The gene calls are TRBV7-2 and TRBJ2-2; 10 bases are a match to TRBD2. This CDR3 is built from 16 residues. CDR1 and CDR2 from the germline V gene are SGHTA and FQGNSA. V lost 3 bases to trimming and J lost 7 bases; unmatched junction nucleotides: 8. The CDR3 DNA reads as TGTGCCAGCAGCTTTGGCCTAGCGGGAGCCGGCGGGGAGCTGTTTTTT. This translates into CASSFGLAGAGGELFF.